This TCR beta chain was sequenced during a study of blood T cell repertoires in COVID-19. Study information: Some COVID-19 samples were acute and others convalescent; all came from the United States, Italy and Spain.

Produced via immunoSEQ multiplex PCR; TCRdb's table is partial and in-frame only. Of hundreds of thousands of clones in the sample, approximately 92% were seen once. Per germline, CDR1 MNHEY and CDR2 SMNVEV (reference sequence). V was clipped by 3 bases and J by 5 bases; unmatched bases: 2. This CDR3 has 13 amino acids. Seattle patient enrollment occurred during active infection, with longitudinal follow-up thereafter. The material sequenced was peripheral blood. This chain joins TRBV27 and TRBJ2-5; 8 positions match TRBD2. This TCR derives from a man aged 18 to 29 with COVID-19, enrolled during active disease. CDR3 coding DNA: TGTGCCAGCAGTTTGCCGGGGGGGGAGACCCAGTACTTC. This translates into CASSLPGGETQYF.